One sample yielded the 28 T cell receptor beta chains listed below, sequenced in a study of spatial heterogeneity in lung cancer. TCRdb processed the 5' RACE reads anew with MiXCR; each CDR3 protein has one entry. The table lists about 61,000 distinct CDR3 sequences, approximately 6% of them singletons. Time point in this sample: sample taken at primary tumor resection. Sequenced material: PBMCs, taken at surgery. Every receptor here comes from a female donor with early-stage non-small cell lung cancer.

Ten or more counts support this clonotype. The V call is TRBV20-1, the J call TRBJ1-1; D is undetermined. The CDR3 totals 11 residues. Germline CDR1 is DFQATT and CDR2 is SNEGSKA (reference sequence). Trimming pared 1 base from V and 2 bases from J, leaving 2 bases between. This chain's CDR3 is CSARGNTEAFF. The CDR3 DNA reads as TGCAGTGCTAGAGGTAACACTGAAGCTTTCTTT.

This clonotype has a handful of counts. J is TRBJ2-1 and V is TRBV7-9; TRBD2 aligns across 14 bases. The trim removed 0 bases at V and 2 bases at J, leaving 3 bases unmatched. This CDR3 has 18 amino acids. Germline CDR1 and CDR2: SEHNR and FQNEAQ (reference sequence). CDR3 nucleotide sequence: TGTGCCAGCAGCTTAGCGGGACTAGCGGGAGTGCCCTACAATGAGCAGTTCTTC. This gives the protein CASSLAGLAGVPYNEQFF.

This clonotype appeared a few times. This rearrangement joins TRBV12-3 or TRBV12-4 to TRBJ1-2, with D perhaps matching TRBD1 (5 bases). CDR3 length: 13 residues. The V and J ends lost 1 base and 7 bases respectively, with 10 bases between them. Written as DNA, the CDR3 is TGTGCCAGCAGTTTAGTACAGGACCTTGGCTACACCTTC. Protein product: CASSLVQDLGYTF.

This clonotype was found many times. This chain joins TRBV28 and TRBJ1-2; the D is unclear. The CDR3 has 12 residues. V gave up 4 bases and J gave up 4 bases, with 7 bases separating them. Germline V lookup: CDR1 MDHEN, CDR2 SYDVKM. The CDR3 is CASSSRTYGYTF. The CDR3 DNA follows: TGTGCCAGCAGTTCCAGGACCTATGGCTACACCTTC.

The chain links TRBV25-1 to TRBJ2-5; 7 bases are a match to TRBD1. Losses at the gene ends were 5 bases for V and 4 bases for J; bases not matched to a gene: 7. The CDR3 extends over 14 amino acids. Germline-derived CDR1 and CDR2 are MGHDK and SYGVNS. This CDR3 reads CASSPPQGRETQYF. The CDR3 nucleotides read TGTGCCAGCAGTCCCCCACAGGGGCGAGAGACCCAGTACTTC.

This chain connects TRBV28 to TRBJ2-7; TRBD1 or TRBD2 may be the D gene (5 bases each). This CDR3 is built from 12 residues. Trimming took 8 bases from V and 5 from J, leaving 13 bases between them. Germline values: CDR1 MDHEN, CDR2 SYDVKM. The CDR3 loop is CASGDLHNEQYF. The CDR3 DNA follows: TGTGCCAGCGGGGACCTCCACAACGAGCAGTACTTC.

This clonotype rates as medium-sized (0.01 to 0.1%). The rearrangement links TRBV27 to TRBJ2-3; D unclear. CDR3 size: 14 residues. Trimming removed 2 bases at V and 0 bases at J, with 6 bases between. From germline, CDR1 is MNHEY and CDR2 SMNVEV (reference sequence). Here the CDR3 DNA reads TGTGCCAGCAGTTTACTGGGTAGCACAGATACGCAGTATTTT. It yields the protein CASSLLGSTDTQYF.

This clonotype showed up many times. The rearrangement links TRBV20-1 to TRBJ2-7, with a weak D call TRBD1 (5 bases). This CDR3 is built from 13 residues. Looked up from germline, CDR1 is DFQATT and CDR2 is SNEGSKA (reference sequence). V gave up 7 bases and J gave up 5 bases, with 18 bases separating them. CDR3 coding DNA: TGCAGTGTCAGGGCCCCCCTTGGCCACGAGCAGTACGTC. Translated, it gives CSVRAPLGHEQYV.

There are many counts of this clonotype. The rearrangement links TRBV10-3 to TRBJ2-2, with TRBD1 identical over 7 bases. The V segment lost 4 bases and the J segment 4 bases; nucleotides outside the gene matches: 3. Per the germline V gene, CDR1 is ENHRY and CDR2 is SYGVKD. The CDR3 runs 14 residues. The CDR3 region has the DNA TGTGCCATCAGTGTTAGGGACAGCACCGGGGAGCTGTTTTTT. The encoded protein is CAISVRDSTGELFF.

This clonotype came up a few times. The chain uses TRBV7-9 and TRBJ1-1, with TRBD1 as a possible D gene (6 bases). CDR3 size: 14 residues. Germline values: CDR1 SEHNR, CDR2 FQNEAQ (reference sequence). V was shortened by 5 bases and J by 7 bases, with 17 bases between the two germline ends. CDR3 sequence reads: CASSAPTGLDEAFF. The CDR3 region has the DNA TGTGCCAGCAGCGCCCCAACAGGGTTGGATGAAGCTTTCTTT. Looking up the rest from reference TRBV7-9 and TRBJ1-1 gives the full variable domain: DTGVSQNPRHKITKRGQNVTFRCDPISEHNRLYWYRQTLGQGPEFLTYFQNEAQLEKSRLLSDRFSAERPKGSFSTLEIQRTEQGDSAMYLCASSAPTGLDEAFFGQGTRLTVV.

This clonotype was seen at least ten times. V and J are TRBV28 and TRBJ2-7; the D is unclear. The V end lost 1 base, the J end lost 2 bases, and 9 bases lay between the germline ends. The length of the CDR3 is 14 residues. Germline loops: CDR1 MDHEN, CDR2 SYDVKM. The CDR3: CASSLYPGTYEQYF. The CDR3 DNA is TGTGCCAGCAGTTTATACCCGGGTACCTACGAGCAGTACTTC.

J is TRBJ1-1 and V is TRBV5-5, with D maybe TRBD1 (5 bases). V lost 4 bases and J lost 1, with 8 bases in between. CDR1 is SGHKS and CDR2 is YYEKEE in the germline V gene (reference sequence). The CDR3 is 13 amino acids. The CDR3: CASSADRNTEAFF. As DNA, the CDR3 is TGTGCCAGCAGCGCTGACAGGAACACTGAAGCTTTCTTT.

In this sample, this clonotype turned up a few times. This sequence joins TRBV6-1 and TRBJ2-1, with a tentative D call TRBD2 (5 bases). Germline-derived CDR1 and CDR2 are MNHNS and SASEGT. V was shortened by 7 bases and J by 10 bases, with 11 bases between the two germline ends. CDR3 length: 11 residues. In nucleotides, the CDR3 is TGTGCCAGCACTCTTACTAGGGAGCAGTTCTTC. Translating it yields CASTLTREQFF.

By frequency in the sample, this clonotype is medium-sized (0.01 to 0.1%). The genes are TRBV14 and TRBJ1-2; 9 nucleotides align to TRBD1. CDR1 SGHDN and CDR2 FVKESK come from the germline V gene. Germline trimming cut 2 bases from V and 5 bases from J; bases unmatched to any gene: 3. This CDR3 region has 14 residues. The CDR3 DNA reads as TGTGCCAGCAGCCAACAACAGGGGGCATATGGCTACACCTTC. The encoded protein is CASSQQQGAYGYTF.

This clonotype came up many times. The chain has TRBV7-8 and TRBJ2-2; tentative D call: TRBD1 (5 bases). Germline-derived CDR1 and CDR2 are SGHVS and FQNEAQ. CDR3 size: 13 residues. V was clipped by 5 bases and J by 3 bases, with 7 bases between them. This CDR3 is CASSTGYTGELFF. The CDR3 DNA sequence: TGTGCCAGCAGCACAGGTTACACCGGGGAGCTGTTTTTT.

This clonotype occurred many times. The V and J genes are TRBV7-2 and TRBJ2-1; 9 bases match TRBD2. The V segment lost 6 bases and the J segment 4 bases; nucleotides outside the gene matches: 7. Germline lookup yields CDR1 SGHTA and CDR2 FQGNSA. This CDR3 spans 15 amino acids. In DNA form, the CDR3 reads TGTGCCAGCAGTTCCGGACTAGCGCCGTACAATGAGCAGTTCTTC. This sequence encodes CASSSGLAPYNEQFF. Full variable domain (remainder filled in from reference TRBV7-2 and TRBJ2-1): GAGVSQSPSNKVTEKGKDVELRCDPISGHTALYWYRQSLGQGLEFLIYFQGNSAPDKSGLPSDRFSAERTGGSVSTLTIQRTQQEDSAVYLCASSSGLAPYNEQFFGPGTRLTVL.

The V and J genes are TRBV20-1 and TRBJ2-3; D assignment may be TRBD1 or TRBD2 (6 bases each). The CDR3 has 12 residues. Germline V gene sequence: CDR1 DFQATT, CDR2 SNEGSKA (reference sequence). V was trimmed by 3 bases and J by 4 bases, leaving 8 bases between them. The CDR3: CSARRGADTQYF. Written as DNA, the CDR3 is TGCAGTGCTAGGAGGGGGGCAGATACGCAGTATTTT.

This clonotype was found once. The rearrangement uses TRBV5-4 and TRBJ2-1; either TRBD1 or TRBD2 may supply D (6 bases each). Germline-derived CDR1 and CDR2 are SGHNT and YYREEE (reference sequence). V lost 5 bases and J lost 9, with 21 bases in between. The CDR3 runs to 15 residues. CDR3 sequence reads: CASSPGGGTGSEQFF. CDR3 coding DNA: TGTGCCAGCAGTCCTGGAGGGGGGACTGGTTCTGAGCAGTTCTTC. The full variable domain, with the rest looked up from reference TRBV5-4 and TRBJ2-1, is ETGVTQSPTHLIKTRGQQVTLRCSSQSGHNTVSWYQQALGQGPQFIFQYYREEENGRGNFPPRFSGLQFPNYSSELNVNALELDDSALYLCASSPGGGTGSEQFFGPGTRLTVL.

In its sample, this clonotype was seen a few times. The chain employs TRBV11-1 and TRBJ2-4, with D maybe TRBD2 (5 bases). V lost 7 bases and J 1 base, leaving 14 bases between the germline ends. The CDR3 extends over 15 amino acids. Germline V CDR1 and CDR2: SGHAT, FQDESV (reference sequence). CDR3 coding DNA: TGTGCCAGCACCCCCCAATCGGGGGCCAAAAACATTCAGTACTTC. It encodes CASTPQSGAKNIQYF.

This clonotype showed up many times. This chain uses TRBV28 with TRBJ2-1, with D perhaps TRBD2 (5 bases). V was trimmed by 2 bases and J by 6 bases, leaving 17 bases between them. The CDR3 extends over 16 amino acids. Germline CDR1 is MDHEN and CDR2 is SYDVKM. Written as DNA, the CDR3 is TGTGCCAGCAGTTTAAGTCCGGAGGCCTTGGCCAATGAGCAGTTCTTC. Translation: CASSLSPEALANEQFF.

The chain links TRBV3-1 to TRBJ2-2; 10 nucleotides align to TRBD1. The junction had 8 bases not matched to a gene; V was cut back by 1 base and J by 6 bases. The CDR3 covers 17 residues. CDR1 is LGHDT, CDR2 YNNKEL, per germline (reference sequence). The CDR3 reads CASSQGPGQGYAGELFF. The CDR3 DNA sequence: TGTGCCAGCAGCCAAGGACCGGGACAGGGGTACGCCGGGGAGCTGTTTTTT.

This clonotype was found many times. The rearrangement links TRBV11-1 to TRBJ2-7; tentative D call: TRBD1 (6 bases). V was shortened by 1 base and J by 5 bases, with 15 bases between the two germline ends. The CDR3 totals 15 residues. Germline V gene data show CDR1 as SGHAT and CDR2 as FQDESV (reference sequence). Written as DNA, the CDR3 is TGTGCCAGCAGCTTAGGGCAACAGGGACGGGACGAGCAGTACTTC. Translated, it gives CASSLGQQGRDEQYF.

This clonotype was seen ten or more times. The rearrangement uses TRBV5-1 and TRBJ1-1; TRBD1 might be the D (5 bases). V was shortened by 0 bases and J by 1 base, with 13 bases between the two germline ends. Germline CDR1 is SGHRS and CDR2 is YFSETQ. This CDR3 is built from 16 residues. CDR3 sequence: CASSLGQKGANTEAFF. Here the CDR3 DNA reads TGCGCCAGCAGCTTGGGTCAGAAAGGGGCGAACACTGAAGCTTTCTTT.

This clonotype turned up a few times. The rearrangement links TRBV7-9 to TRBJ1-2, with 8 bases matching TRBD1. Germline V gives CDR1 SEHNR, CDR2 FQNEAQ (reference sequence). V lost 4 bases to trimming and J lost 5 bases; unmatched junction nucleotides: 6. The CDR3 length is 14 residues. CDR3 protein: CASSSRGREYGYTF. The CDR3 bases are TGTGCCAGCAGCTCCAGGGGGCGAGAATATGGCTACACCTTC.

At least ten counts were recorded for this clonotype. The chain couples TRBV9 to TRBJ2-7; 9 nucleotides agree with TRBD1. This CDR3 is built from 15 residues. J gave up 2 bases and V 0 bases, and 3 bases lay outside the gene matches. The germline gives CDR1 SGDLS, CDR2 YYNGEE. The CDR3 is CASSVGGQGPYEQYV. As DNA, the CDR3 is TGTGCCAGCAGCGTAGGGGGACAGGGACCCTACGAGCAGTACGTC.

In its sample, this clonotype was seen many times. The J gene is TRBJ2-2, the V gene TRBV7-3; a possible D gene is TRBD2 (5 bases). CDR3 size: 18 residues. The germline gives CDR1 SGHTA, CDR2 FQGTGA. Trimming took 2 bases from V and 3 from J, leaving 19 bases between them. CDR3 DNA sequence: TGTGCCAGCAGCTTATTCTCTAGCAGCCAGACGCACACCGGGGAGCTGTTTTTT. Translation: CASSLFSSSQTHTGELFF.

This clonotype was seen only a few times. The chain employs TRBV27 and TRBJ1-1, with 9 bases fitting TRBD1. This CDR3 comprises 15 residues. Trimming at V came to 4 bases and at J to 11 bases, leaving 14 bases not matched to a gene. Germline CDR1 MNHEY, CDR2 SMNVEV (reference sequence). The CDR3 is CASSWGQGDILGAFF. The CDR3 coding sequence is TGTGCCAGCAGTTGGGGACAGGGAGATATCCTAGGGGCTTTCTTT.

In its sample, this clonotype was seen a few times. V usage is TRBV12-3 or TRBV12-4 and J usage is TRBJ1-2; maybe TRBD1 (5 bases). The CDR3 runs to 13 residues. The ends were cut back, 7 bases at V and 4 bases at J, with 13 bases in the middle. The CDR3 here is CASTSAGPYGYTF. The CDR3 DNA sequence: TGTGCCAGCACCTCAGCAGGGCCCTATGGCTACACCTTC.